The following is a T cell receptor (beta chain) sequence with its context. Its antigen is not identified. Some clones are missing from TCRdb's copy, which holds only in-frame ones; the method was immunoSEQ multiplex PCR. This repertoire shows about 310,000 clones, just under 80% found once; its top ten account for 6.7%. The data stem from a study of cytotoxic CD8 clonotypes in ibrutinib-treated CLL. V was pared by 7 bases and J by 9 bases, with 6 bases of the junction left unmatched. The germline CDR1 and CDR2 sequences are MGHDK and SYGVNS. The CDR3 is made up of 13 amino acids. Study-wide findings and caveats: Higher circulating CD8+ T-cell counts strongly accompanied higher baseline clonality, above age-matched healthy donors. Public clonotypes, rarely seen, contracted or held steady on treatment.

The V call is TRBV25-1, the J call TRBJ2-1; 10 bases match TRBD2. The TCR originated in a human donor with chronic lymphocytic leukemia. The sample in question was PBMCs, obtained before ibrutinib treatment. CDR3 sequence: CASTLAGIAEQFF. The CDR3 DNA reads TGTGCCAGCACACTAGCGGGGATTGCTGAGCAGTTCTTC.